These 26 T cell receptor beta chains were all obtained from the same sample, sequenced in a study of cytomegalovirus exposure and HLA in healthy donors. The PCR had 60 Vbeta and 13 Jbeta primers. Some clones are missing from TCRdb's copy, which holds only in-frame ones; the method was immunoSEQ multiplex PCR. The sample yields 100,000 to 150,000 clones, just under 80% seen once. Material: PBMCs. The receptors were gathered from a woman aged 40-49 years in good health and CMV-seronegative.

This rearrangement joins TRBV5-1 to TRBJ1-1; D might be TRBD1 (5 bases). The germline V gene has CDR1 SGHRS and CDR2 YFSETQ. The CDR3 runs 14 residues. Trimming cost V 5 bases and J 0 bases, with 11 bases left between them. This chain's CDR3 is CASRDTELNTEAFF. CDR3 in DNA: TGCGCCAGCAGGGACACTGAGTTGAACACTGAAGCTTTCTTT.

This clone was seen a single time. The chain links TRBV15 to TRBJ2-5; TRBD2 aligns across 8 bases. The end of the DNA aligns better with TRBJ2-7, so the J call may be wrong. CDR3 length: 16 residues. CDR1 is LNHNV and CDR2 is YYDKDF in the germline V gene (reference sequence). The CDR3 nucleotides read TGTGCCACCAGCCCGGGGGGCGGGGGGCTTCTCTACGAGCAGTACTTC. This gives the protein CATSPGGGGLLYEQYF.

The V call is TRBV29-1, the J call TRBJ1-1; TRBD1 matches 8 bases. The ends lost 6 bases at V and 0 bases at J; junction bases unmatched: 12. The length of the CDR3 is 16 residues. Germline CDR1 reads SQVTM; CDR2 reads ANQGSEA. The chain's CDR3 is CSVRTGNSVMNTEAFF. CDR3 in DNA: TGCAGCGTGAGGACAGGGAATAGCGTTATGAACACTGAAGCTTTCTTT.

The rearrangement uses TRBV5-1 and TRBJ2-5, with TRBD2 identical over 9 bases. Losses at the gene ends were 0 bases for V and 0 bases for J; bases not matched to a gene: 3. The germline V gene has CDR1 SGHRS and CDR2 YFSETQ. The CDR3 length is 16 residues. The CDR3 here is CASSLGLAAHQETQYF. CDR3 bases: TGCGCCAGCAGCTTGGGACTAGCGGCACACCAAGAGACCCAGTACTTC.

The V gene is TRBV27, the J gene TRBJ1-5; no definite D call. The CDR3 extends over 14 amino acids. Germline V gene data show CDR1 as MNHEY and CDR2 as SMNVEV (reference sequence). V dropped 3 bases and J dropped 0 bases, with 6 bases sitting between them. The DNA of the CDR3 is TGTGCCAGCAGTTTCGAGGGTAGCAATCAGCCCCAGCATTTT. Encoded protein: CASSFEGSNQPQHF.

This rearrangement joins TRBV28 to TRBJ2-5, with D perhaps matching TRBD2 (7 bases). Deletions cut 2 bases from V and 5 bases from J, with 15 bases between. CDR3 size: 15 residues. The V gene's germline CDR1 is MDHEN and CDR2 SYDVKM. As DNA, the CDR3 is TGTGCCAGCAGTTTAGAGGGGGGGCCGGAGGAGACCCAGTACTTC. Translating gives CASSLEGGPEETQYF.

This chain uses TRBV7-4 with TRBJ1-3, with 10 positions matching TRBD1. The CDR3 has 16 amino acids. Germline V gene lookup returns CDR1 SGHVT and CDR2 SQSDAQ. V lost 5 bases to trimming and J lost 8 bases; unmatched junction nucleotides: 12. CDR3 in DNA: TGTGCCAGCAGCGTACCTGCGACAGGGGGCGAAGACACCATATATTTT. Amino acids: CASSVPATGGEDTIYF.

The CDR3 sequence is CASSGQGGGNTIYF. The CDR3 DNA reads TGTGCCAGCAGCGGTCAGGGAGGCGGAAACACCATATATTTT. The chain has TRBV16 and TRBJ1-3; D is possibly TRBD1 (5 bases). Germline V lookup: CDR1 KGHSY, CDR2 FQNENV. The CDR3 is made up of 14 amino acids. With 5 bases removed from V and 4 bases from J, the gap between germline ends came to 12 bases.

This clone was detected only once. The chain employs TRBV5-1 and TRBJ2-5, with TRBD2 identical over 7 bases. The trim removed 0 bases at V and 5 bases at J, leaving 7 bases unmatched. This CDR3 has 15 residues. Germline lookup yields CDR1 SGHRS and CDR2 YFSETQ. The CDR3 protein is CASSLGREIRETQYF. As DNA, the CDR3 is TGCGCCAGCAGCTTGGGGCGGGAGATACGGGAGACCCAGTACTTC.

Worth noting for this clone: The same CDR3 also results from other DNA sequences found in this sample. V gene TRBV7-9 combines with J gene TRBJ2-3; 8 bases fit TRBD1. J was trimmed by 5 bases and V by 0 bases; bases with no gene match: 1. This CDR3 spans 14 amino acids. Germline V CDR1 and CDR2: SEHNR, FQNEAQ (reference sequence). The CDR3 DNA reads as TGTGCCAGCAGCTTAGCGACAGGGGTAGATACGCAGTATTTT. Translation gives CASSLATGVDTQYF.

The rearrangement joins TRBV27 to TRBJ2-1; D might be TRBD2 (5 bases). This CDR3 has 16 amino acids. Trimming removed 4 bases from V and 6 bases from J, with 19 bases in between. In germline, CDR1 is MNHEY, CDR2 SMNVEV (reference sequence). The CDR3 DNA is TGTGCCAGCAGTTCGGACCCCCAAGGGAGAGGCAATGAGCAGTTCTTC. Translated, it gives CASSSDPQGRGNEQFF.

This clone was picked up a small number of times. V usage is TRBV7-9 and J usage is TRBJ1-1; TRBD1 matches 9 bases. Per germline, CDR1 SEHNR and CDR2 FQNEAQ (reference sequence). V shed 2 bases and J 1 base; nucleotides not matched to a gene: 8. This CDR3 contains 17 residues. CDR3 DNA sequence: TGTGCCAGCAGCTTAAAAGGGACAGGGATAGGGAACACTGAAGCTTTCTTT. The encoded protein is CASSLKGTGIGNTEAFF.

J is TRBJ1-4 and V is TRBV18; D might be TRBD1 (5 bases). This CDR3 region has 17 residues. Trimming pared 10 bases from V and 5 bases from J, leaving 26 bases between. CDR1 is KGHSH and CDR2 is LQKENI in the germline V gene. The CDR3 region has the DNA TGTGCCACCTCCCAGGATGACGGCAGGGCAAACAATGAAAAACTGTTTTTT. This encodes CATSQDDGRANNEKLFF.

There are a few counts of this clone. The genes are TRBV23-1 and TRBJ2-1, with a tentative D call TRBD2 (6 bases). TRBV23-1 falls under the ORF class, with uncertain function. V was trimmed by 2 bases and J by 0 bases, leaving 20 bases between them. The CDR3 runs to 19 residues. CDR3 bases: TGCGCCAGCAGTCAAAGAGGGACTGACCCCATGAGCTCCTACAATGAGCAGTTCTTC. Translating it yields CASSQRGTDPMSSYNEQFF.

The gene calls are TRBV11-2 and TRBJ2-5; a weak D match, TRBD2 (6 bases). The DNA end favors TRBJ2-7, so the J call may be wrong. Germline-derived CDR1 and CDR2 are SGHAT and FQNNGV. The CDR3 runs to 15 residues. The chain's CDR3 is CASSSAYSGSYEQYF. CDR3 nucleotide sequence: TGTGCCAGCAGCTCAGCCTATAGCGGCTCCTACGAGCAGTACTTC.

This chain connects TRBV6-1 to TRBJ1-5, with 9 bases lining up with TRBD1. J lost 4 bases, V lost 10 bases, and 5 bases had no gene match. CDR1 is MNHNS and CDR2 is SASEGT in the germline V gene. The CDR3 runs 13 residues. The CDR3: CATGDRGNQPQHF. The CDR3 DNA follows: TGTGCCACCGGCGACAGGGGGAATCAGCCCCAGCATTTT.

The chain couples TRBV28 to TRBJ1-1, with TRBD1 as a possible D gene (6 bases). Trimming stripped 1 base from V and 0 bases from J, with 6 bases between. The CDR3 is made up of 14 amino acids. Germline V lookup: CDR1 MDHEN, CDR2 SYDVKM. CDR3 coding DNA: TGTGCCAGCAGTTTATACAGGGTGAACACTGAAGCTTTCTTT. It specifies CASSLYRVNTEAFF.

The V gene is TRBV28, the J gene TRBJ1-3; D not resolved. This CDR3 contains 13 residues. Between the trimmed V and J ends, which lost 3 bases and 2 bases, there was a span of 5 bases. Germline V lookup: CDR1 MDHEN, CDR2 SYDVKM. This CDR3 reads CASSFSAGNTIYF. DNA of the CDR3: TGTGCCAGCAGTTTCTCGGCTGGAAACACCATATATTTT.

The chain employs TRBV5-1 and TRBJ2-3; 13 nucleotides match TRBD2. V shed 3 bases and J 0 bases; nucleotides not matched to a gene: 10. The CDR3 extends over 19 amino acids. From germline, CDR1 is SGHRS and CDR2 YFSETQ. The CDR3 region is CASSSGLAGVRLSTDTQYF. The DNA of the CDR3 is TGCGCCAGCAGCTCCGGACTAGCGGGGGTACGTCTGAGCACAGATACGCAGTATTTT.

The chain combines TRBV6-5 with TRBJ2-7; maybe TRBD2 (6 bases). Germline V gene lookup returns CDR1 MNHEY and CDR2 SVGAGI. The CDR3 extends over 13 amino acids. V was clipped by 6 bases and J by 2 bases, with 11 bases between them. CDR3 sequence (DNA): TGTGCCAGCAGAGCCGGGGGACCCTACGAGCAGTACTTC. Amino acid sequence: CASRAGGPYEQYF.

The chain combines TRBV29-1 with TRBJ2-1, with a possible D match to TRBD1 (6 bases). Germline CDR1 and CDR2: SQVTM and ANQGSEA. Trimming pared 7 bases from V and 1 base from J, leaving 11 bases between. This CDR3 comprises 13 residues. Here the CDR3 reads CSGQVGSYNEQFF. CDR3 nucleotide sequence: TGCAGCGGACAGGTCGGATCCTACAATGAGCAGTTCTTC.

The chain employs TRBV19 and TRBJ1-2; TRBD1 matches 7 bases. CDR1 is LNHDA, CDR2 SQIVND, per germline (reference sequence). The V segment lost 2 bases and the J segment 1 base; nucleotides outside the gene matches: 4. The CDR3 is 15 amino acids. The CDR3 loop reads CASSISGTDNYGYTF. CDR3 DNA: TGTGCCAGTAGTATATCCGGGACAGATAACTATGGCTACACCTTC.

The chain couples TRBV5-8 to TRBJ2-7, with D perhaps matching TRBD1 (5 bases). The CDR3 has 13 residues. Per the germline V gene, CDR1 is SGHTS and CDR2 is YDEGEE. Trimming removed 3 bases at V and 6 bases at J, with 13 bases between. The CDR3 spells CASSSPAGFEQYF. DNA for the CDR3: TGTGCCAGCAGCTCTCCAGCAGGGTTCGAGCAGTACTTC.

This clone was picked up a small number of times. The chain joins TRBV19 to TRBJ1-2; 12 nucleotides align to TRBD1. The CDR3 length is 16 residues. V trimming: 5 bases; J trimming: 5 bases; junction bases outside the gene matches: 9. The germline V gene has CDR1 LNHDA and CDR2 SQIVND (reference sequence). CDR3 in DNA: TGTGCCAGTAGTCCATCTGGGACAGGGGGCGGGTATGGCTACACCTTC. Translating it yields CASSPSGTGGGYGYTF.

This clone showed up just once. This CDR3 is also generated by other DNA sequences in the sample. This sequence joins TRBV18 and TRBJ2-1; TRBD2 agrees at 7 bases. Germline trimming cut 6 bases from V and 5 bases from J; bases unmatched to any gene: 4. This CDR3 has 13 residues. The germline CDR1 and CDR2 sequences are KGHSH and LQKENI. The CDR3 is CASSPGLNNEQFF. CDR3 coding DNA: TGTGCCAGCTCGCCGGGACTAAACAATGAGCAGTTCTTC. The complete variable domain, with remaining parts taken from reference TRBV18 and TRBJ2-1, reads NAGVMQNPRHLVRRRGQEARLRCSPMKGHSHVYWYRQLPEEGLKFMVYLQKENIIDESGMPKERFSAEFPKEGPSILRIQQVVRGDSAAYFCASSPGLNNEQFFGPGTRLTVL.

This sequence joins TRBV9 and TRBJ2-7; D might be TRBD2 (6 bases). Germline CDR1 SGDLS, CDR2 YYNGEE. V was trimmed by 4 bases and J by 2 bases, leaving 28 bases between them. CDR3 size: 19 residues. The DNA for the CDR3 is TGTGCCAGCAGCCCCTTGACAGAGATTCTAGCGCCACCACCCTACGAGCAGTACTTC. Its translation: CASSPLTEILAPPPYEQYF.